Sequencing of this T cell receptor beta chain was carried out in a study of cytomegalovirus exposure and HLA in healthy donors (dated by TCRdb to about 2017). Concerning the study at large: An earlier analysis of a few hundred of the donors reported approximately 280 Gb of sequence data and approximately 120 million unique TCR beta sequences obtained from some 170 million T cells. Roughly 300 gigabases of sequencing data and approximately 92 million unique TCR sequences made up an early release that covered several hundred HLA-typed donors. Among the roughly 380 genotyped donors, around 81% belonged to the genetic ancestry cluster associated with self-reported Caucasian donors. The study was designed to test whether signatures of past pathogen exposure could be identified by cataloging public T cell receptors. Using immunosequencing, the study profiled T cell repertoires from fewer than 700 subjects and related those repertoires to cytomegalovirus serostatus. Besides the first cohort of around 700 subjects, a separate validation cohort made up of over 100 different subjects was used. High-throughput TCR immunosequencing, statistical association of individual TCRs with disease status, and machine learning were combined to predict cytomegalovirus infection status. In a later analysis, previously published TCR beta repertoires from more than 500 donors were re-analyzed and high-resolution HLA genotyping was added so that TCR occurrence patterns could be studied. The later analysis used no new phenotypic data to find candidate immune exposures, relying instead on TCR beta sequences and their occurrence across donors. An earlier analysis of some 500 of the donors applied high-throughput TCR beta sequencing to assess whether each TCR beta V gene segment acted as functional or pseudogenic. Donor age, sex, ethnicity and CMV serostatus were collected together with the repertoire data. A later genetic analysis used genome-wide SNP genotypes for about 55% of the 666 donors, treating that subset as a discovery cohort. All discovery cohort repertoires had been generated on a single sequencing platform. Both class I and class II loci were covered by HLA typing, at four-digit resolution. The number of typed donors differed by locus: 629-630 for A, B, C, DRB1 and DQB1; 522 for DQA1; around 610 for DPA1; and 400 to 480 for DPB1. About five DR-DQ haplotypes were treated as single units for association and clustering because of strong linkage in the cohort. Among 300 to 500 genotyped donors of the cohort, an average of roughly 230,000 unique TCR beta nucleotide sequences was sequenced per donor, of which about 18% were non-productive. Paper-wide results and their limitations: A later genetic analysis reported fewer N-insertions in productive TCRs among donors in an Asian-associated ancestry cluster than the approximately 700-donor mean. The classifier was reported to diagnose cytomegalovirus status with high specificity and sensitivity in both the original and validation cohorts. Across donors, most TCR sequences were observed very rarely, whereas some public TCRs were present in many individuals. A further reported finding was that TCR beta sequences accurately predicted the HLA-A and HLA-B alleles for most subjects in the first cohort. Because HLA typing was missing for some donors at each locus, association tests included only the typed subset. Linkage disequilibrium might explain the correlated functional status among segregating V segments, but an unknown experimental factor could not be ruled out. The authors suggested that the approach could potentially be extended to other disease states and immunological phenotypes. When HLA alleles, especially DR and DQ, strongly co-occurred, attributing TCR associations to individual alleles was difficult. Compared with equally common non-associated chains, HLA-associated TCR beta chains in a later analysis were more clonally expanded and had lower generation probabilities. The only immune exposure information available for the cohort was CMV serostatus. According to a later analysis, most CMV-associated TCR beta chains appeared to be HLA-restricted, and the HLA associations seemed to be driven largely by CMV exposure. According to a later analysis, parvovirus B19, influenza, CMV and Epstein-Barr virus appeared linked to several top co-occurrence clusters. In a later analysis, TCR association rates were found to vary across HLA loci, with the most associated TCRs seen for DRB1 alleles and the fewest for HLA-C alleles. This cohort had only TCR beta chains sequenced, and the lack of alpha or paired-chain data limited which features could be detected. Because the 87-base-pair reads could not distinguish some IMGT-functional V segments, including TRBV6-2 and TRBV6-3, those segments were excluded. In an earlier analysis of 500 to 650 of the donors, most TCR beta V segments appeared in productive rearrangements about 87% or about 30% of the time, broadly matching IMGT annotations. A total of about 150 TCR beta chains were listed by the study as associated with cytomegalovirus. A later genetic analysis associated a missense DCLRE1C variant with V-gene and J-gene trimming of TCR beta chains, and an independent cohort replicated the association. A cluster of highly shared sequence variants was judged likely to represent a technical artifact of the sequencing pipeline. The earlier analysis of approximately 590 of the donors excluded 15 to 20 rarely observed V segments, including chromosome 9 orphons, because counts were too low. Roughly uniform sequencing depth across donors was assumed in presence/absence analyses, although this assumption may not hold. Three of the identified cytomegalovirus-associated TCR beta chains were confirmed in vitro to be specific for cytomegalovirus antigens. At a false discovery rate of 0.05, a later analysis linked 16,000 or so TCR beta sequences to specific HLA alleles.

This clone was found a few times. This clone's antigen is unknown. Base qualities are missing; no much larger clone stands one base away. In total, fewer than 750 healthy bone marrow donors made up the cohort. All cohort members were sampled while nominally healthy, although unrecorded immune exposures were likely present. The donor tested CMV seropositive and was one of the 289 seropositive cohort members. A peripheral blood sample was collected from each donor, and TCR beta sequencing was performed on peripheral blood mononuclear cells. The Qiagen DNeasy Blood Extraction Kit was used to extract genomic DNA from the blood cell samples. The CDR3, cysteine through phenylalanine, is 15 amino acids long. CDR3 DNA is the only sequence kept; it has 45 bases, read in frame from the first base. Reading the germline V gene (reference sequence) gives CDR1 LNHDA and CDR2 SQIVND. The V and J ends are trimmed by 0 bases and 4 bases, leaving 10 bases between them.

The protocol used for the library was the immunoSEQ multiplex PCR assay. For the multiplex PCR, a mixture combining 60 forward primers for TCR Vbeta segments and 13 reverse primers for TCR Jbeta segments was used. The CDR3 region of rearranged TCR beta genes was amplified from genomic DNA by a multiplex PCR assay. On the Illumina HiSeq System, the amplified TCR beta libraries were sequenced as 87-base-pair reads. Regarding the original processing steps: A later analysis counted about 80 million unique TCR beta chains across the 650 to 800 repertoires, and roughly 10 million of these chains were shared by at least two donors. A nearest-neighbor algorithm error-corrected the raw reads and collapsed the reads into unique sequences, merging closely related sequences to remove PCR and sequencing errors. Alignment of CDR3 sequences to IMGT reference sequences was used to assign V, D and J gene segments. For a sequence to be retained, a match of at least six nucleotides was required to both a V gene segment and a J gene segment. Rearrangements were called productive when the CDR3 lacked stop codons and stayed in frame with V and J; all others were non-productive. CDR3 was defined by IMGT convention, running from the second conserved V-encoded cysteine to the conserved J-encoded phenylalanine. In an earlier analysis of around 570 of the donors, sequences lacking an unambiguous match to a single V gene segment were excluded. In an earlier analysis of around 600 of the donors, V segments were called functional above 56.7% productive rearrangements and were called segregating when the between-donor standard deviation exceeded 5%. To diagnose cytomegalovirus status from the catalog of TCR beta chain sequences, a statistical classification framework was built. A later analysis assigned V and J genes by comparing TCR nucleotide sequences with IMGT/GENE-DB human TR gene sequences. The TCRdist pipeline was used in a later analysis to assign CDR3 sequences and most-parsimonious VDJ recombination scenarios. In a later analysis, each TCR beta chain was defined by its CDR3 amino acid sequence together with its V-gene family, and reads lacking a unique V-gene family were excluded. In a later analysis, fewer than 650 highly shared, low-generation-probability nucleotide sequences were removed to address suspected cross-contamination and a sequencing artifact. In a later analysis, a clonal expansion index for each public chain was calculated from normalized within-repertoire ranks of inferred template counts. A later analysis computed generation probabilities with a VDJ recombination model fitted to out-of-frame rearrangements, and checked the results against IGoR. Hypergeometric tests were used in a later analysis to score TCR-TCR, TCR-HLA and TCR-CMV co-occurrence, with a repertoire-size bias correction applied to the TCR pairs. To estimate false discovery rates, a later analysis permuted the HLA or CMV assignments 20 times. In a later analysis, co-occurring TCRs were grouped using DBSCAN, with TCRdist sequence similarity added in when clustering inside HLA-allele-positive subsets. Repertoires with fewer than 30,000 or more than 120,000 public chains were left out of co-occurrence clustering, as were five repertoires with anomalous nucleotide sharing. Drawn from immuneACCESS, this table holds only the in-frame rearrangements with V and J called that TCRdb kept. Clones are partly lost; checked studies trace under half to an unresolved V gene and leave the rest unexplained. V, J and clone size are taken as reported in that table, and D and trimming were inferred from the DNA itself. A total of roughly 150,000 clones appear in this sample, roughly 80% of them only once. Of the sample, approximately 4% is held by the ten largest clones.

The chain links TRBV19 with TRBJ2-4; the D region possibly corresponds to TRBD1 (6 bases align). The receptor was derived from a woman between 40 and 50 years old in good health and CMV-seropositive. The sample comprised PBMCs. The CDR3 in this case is CASSIDATGKNIQYF. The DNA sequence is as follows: TGTGCCAGTAGTATAGATGCGACAGGTAAAAACATTCAGTACTTC.